This T cell receptor (beta chain) was recorded in a study of blood T cells in healthy people across ages. Through a sample-barcoded 5' primer and a J-beta primer mix, a second PCR was run for roughly 7 to 12 cycles. TCRdb re-analysed the 5' RACE reads in MiXCR, keeping a single row per CDR3 protein. The sample comprises 660,000 or so distinct CDR3 sequences, roughly three fifths of which are singletons, and over 30% rests with the top ten. V was shortened by 4 bases and J by 8 bases, with 14 bases between the two germline ends. CDR3 length equals 14 residues. Germline CDR1 and CDR2: SGHDN and FVKESK.

Sequencing was carried out using blood. This chain links TRBV14 with TRBJ1-4; D is perhaps TRBD1 (6 bases). The sequence derives from a man between 60 and 75 years old in good health. CDR3 bases: TGTGCCAGCAGCCGGGCAGGGGTTCGAGAAAAACTGTTTTTT. This sequence encodes CASSRAGVREKLFF.